This T cell receptor beta chain emerged from a study of blood T cell repertoires in COVID-19. Overall study context: In each case, the material was cDNA or gDNA derived from T cells, B-cell-depleted T cells, or PBMCs.

This table comes from immunoSEQ multiplex PCR, and its TCRdb copy is limited to in-frame clones, with some not included. The sample comprises about 220,000 clones, around 86% of which are singletons, and approximately 5.2% rests with the top ten. This clone has just one count. The sequence derives from a woman between 70 and 85 years old with COVID-19, enrolled during active disease. The source material was peripheral blood.

CDR3 protein: CASSSTSGSFLGYEQYF. The CDR3 DNA follows: TGTGCCAGCAGTTCTACTAGCGGGAGTTTCTTAGGGTACGAGCAGTACTTC. The chain combines TRBV27 with TRBJ2-7; 11 nucleotides agree with TRBD2. This CDR3 region has 17 residues. Germline loops: CDR1 MNHEY, CDR2 SMNVEV (reference sequence). J gave up 4 bases and V 4 bases, and 12 bases lay outside the gene matches.